These T cell receptor beta chains were read from a single sample in a study of OX40 agonist ivuxolimab in advanced cancers. The protocol was immunoSEQ multiplex PCR, while the TCRdb copy is restricted to in-frame clones and leaves out a portion. The repertoire holds 45,000 to 65,000 clones, with approximately 89% as singletons. The starting material was CD4+ or CD8+ T cells sorted from blood, obtained in a trial of the OX40 agonist ivuxolimab. Receptors originate from an adult with an advanced solid tumor such as melanoma, head and neck, liver or kidney cancer. Each CDR3 is given with its conserved first and last residue. The order of the fields is J gene, D gene, V gene, CDR3 protein, CDR3 DNA. D genes are given only for firm matches.

>TRBJ1-6|TRBD1|TRBV4-3
CASSQAPTGGWSSYNSPLHF
TGCGCCAGCAGCCAAGCCCCGACAGGGGGATGGAGCTCCTATAATTCACCCCTCCACTTT
>TRBJ2-6|-|TRBV27
CASHSPNSGANVLTF
TGTGCCAGCCATTCCCCTAACTCTGGGGCCAACGTCCTGACTTTC
>TRBJ1-5|-|TRBV6-5
CASSGAPGGNQPQHF
TGTGCCAGCAGCGGGGCCCCGGGAGGCAATCAGCCCCAGCATTTT
>TRBJ2-7|TRBD1|TRBV7-6
CASSPPGQLYEQYF
TGTGCCAGCAGCCCACCGGGACAGCTCTACGAGCAGTACTTC
>TRBJ1-1|-|TRBV10-3
CAISDLMNTEAFF
TGTGCCATCAGTGACCTTATGAACACTGAAGCTTTCTTT
>TRBJ1-2|TRBD1|TRBV10-3
CAISDPGQLNYGYTF
TGTGCCATCAGTGACCCGGGACAGTTGAACTATGGCTACACCTTC
>TRBJ2-7|TRBD1|TRBV9
CASSDRDRGYEQYF
TGTGCCAGCAGCGATCGAGACAGGGGCTACGAGCAGTACTTC
>TRBJ1-4|-|TRBV29-1
CSVVQSTNEKLFF
TGCAGCGTTGTGCAGTCAACTAATGAAAAACTGTTTTTT
>TRBJ2-1|TRBD2|TRBV7-9
CASSLLAGVNEQFF
TGTGCCAGCAGCTTACTAGCGGGAGTGAATGAGCAGTTCTTC
>TRBJ2-1|-|TRBV6-5
CASSFRVDNEQFF
TGTGCCAGCAGCTTCCGGGTCGACAATGAGCAGTTCTTC
>TRBJ1-2|-|TRBV4-2
CASSPSRGYAYGYTF
TGTGCCAGCAGCCCCTCCAGGGGATATGCCTATGGCTACACCTTC
>TRBJ1-1|-|TRBV27
CASSLSARIYTEAFF
TGTGCCAGCAGTTTAAGCGCCAGGATTTACACTGAAGCTTTCTTT
>TRBJ1-2|-|TRBV5-6
CASSLEIGGYGYTF
TGTGCCAGCAGCTTGGAGATTGGGGGCTATGGCTACACCTTC
>TRBJ2-1|TRBD2|TRBV27
CASQGLADDNEQFF
TGTGCCAGCCAGGGACTAGCGGACGACAATGAGCAGTTCTTC